This TCR beta chain came from a study of blood T cell repertoires in COVID-19. Study-level information: COVID-19 samples from acute and convalescent phases originated in the United States, Italy and Spain. Nucleic acid was either cDNA or gDNA, and it came from T cells, B-cell-depleted T cells, or PBMCs.

Methods used by the authors: Nucleated cell number was recorded as an estimate derived from reference gene primer amplification. Libraries were prepared by immunoSEQ multiplex PCR; TCRdb keeps only in-frame clonotypes and omits some of them. From that table come the V and J calls and clone size; the DNA was used to work out D and trimming. In the table there are around 200,000 clones, 89% of which are singletons. The V end lost 1 base, the J end lost 4 bases, and 12 bases lay between the germline ends. CDR1 SGHKS and CDR2 YYEKEE come from the germline V gene (reference sequence). The CDR3 has 15 residues.

The rearrangement joins TRBV5-5 to TRBJ1-5; D call uncertain. This sequence was found in a man in his forties with acute or convalescent COVID-19. The sequenced sample was peripheral blood. For the CDR3, the DNA is TGTGCCAGCAGCTTGTTCGGACCGGGGAATCAGCCCCAGCATTTT. Protein product: CASSLFGPGNQPQHF.